The TCR beta chain described here comes from a study of T cell changes during pregnancy in multiple sclerosis. Trimming took 6 bases from V and 5 from J, leaving 19 bases between them. The CDR3 totals 15 residues. Germline CDR1 MGHDK, CDR2 SYGVNS. Sequencing was performed with immunoSEQ multiplex PCR; in TCRdb, only in-frame clones are kept and a portion is missing. The profile shows more than 40,000 clones, 92% of them singletons. This TCR derives from a female donor with multiple sclerosis, enrolled in a pregnancy study. The chain combines TRBV25-1 with TRBJ1-1; D call uncertain. The specimen was CD4+ T cells from peripheral blood mononuclear cells, collected in the third trimester of pregnancy. Here the CDR3 DNA reads TGTGCCAGCAGCCCATGGGCATCTGTTTCGACTGAAGCTTTCTTT. This translates into CASSPWASVSTEAFF.